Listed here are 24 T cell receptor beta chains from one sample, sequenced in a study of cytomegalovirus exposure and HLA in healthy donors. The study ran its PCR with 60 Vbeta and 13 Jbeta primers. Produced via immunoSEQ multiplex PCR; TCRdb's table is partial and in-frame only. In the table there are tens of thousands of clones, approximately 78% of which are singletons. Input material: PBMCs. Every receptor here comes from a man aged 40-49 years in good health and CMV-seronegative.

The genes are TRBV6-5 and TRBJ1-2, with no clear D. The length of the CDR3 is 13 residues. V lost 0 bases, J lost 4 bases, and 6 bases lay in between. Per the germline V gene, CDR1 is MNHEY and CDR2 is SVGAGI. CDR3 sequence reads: CASSYSPVYGYTF. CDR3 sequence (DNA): TGTGCCAGCAGTTACTCCCCAGTCTATGGCTACACCTTC.

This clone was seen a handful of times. CDR3 coding DNA: TGCAGCGTTGTCGGCACTGAAGCTTTCTTT. Its protein product is CSVVGTEAFF. The chain links TRBV29-1 to TRBJ1-1; D is undetermined. The ends were cut back, 4 bases at V and 4 bases at J, with 4 bases in the middle. Looked up from germline, CDR1 is SQVTM and CDR2 is ANQGSEA. The CDR3 is 10 amino acids.

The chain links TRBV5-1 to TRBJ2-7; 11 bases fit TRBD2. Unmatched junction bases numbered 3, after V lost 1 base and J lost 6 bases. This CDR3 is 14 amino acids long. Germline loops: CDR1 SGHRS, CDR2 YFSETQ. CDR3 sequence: CASSLTSGSSEQYF. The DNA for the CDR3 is TGCGCCAGCAGCTTGACTAGCGGGAGTAGCGAGCAGTACTTC.

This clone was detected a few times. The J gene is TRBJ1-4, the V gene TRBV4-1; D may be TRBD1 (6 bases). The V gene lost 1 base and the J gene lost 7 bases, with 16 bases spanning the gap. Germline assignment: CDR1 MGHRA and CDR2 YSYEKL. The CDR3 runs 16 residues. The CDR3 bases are TGCGCCAGCAGCCAAGGTTCGGCAGGGGTGGGTGAAAAACTGTTTTTT. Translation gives CASSQGSAGVGEKLFF.

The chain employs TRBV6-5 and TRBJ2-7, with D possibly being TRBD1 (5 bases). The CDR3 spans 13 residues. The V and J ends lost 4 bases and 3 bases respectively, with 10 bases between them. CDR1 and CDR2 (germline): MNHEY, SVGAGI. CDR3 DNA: TGTGCCAGCAGTTTGGGGCCCCGCTACGAGCAGTACTTC. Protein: CASSLGPRYEQYF.

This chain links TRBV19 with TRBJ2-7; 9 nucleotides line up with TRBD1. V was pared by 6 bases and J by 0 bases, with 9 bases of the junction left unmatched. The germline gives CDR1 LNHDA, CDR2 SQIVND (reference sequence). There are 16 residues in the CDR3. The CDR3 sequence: CASSPLGQGISYEQYF. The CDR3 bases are TGTGCCAGTAGCCCTCTGGGACAGGGTATCTCCTACGAGCAGTACTTC.

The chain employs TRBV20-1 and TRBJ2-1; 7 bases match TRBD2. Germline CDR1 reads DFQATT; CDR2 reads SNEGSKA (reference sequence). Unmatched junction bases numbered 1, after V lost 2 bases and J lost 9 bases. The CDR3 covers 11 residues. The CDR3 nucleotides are TGCAGTGCTAGACGACTAGCTGAGCAGTTCTTC. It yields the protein CSARRLAEQFF.

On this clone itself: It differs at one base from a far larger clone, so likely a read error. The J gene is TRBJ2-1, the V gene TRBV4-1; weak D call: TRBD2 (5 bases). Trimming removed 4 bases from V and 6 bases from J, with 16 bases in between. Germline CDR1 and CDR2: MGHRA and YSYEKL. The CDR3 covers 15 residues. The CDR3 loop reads CASSRTPGIPNEQFF. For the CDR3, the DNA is TGCGCCAGCAGCCGGACGCCGGGAATACCCAATGAGCAGTTCTTC.

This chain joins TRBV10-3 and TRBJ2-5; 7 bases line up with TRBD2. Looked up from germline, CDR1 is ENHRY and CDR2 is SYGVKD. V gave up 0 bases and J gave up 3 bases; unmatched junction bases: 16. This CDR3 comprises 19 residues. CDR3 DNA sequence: TGTGCCATCAGTGAGTCACCGGGGAGGGCCGACTATCGGAAAGAGACCCAGTACTTC. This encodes CAISESPGRADYRKETQYF.

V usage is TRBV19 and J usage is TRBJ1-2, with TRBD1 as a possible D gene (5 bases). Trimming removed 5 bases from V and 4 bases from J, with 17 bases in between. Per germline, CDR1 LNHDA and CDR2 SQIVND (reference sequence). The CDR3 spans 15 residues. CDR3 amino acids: CASSVLGGAAYGYTF. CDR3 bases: TGTGCCAGTAGTGTCCTCGGCGGGGCGGCCTATGGCTACACCTTC.

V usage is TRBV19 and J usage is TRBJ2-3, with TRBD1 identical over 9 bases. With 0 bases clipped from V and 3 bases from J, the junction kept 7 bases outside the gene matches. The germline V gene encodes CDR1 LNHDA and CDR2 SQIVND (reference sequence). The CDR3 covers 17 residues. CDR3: CASSIDSGQGMTDTQYF. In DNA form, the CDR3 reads TGTGCCAGTAGTATAGATTCGGGACAGGGAATGACAGATACGCAGTATTTT.

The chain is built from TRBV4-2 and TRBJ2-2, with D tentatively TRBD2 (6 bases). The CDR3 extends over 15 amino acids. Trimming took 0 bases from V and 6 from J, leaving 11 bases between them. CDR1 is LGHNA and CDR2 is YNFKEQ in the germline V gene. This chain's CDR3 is CASSQEMGGPGELFF. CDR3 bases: TGTGCCAGCAGCCAAGAGATGGGGGGACCCGGGGAGCTGTTTTTT.

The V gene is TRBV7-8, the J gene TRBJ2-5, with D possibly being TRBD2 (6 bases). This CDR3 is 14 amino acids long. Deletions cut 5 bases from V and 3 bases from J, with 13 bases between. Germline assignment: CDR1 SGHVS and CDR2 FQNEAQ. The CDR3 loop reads CASSVRGGEETQYF. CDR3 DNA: TGTGCCAGCAGCGTCCGCGGAGGGGAAGAGACCCAGTACTTC.

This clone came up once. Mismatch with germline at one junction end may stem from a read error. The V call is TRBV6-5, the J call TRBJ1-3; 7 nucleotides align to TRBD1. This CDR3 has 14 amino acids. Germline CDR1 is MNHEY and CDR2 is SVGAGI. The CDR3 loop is CVSSYNRDRSTIYF. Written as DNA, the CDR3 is TGTGTCAGCAGTTACAACCGGGACAGAAGTACCATATATTTT.

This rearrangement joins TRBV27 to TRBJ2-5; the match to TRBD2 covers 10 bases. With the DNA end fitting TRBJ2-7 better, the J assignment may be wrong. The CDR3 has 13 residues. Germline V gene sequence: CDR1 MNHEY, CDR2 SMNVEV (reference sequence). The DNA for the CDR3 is TGTGCCAGCGGTCTAGCGGGGGCCTACGAGCAGTACTTC. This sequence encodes CASGLAGAYEQYF.

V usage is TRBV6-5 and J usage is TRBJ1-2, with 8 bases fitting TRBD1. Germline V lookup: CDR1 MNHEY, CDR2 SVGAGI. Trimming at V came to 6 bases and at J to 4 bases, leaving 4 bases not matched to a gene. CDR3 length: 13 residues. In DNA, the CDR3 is TGTGCCAGCAGGGGGGGACAGGCCTATGGCTACACCTTC. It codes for CASRGGQAYGYTF.

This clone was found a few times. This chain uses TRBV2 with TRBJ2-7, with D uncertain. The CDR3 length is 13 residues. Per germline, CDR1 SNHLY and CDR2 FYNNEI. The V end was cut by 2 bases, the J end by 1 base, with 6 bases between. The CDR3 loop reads CASSEPLSYEQYF. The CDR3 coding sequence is TGTGCCAGCAGTGAACCCCTTTCCTACGAGCAGTACTTC.

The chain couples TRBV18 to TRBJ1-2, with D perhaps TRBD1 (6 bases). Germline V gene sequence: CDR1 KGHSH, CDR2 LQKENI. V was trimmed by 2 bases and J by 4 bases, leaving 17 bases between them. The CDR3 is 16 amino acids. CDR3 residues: CASSPSAGVAGYGYTF. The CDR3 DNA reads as TGTGCCAGCTCACCAAGCGCAGGGGTTGCGGGCTATGGCTACACCTTC.

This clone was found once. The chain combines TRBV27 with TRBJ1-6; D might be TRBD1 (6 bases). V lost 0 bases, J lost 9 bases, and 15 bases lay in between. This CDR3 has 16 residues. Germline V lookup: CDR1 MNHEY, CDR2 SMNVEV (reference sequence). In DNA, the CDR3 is TGTGCCAGCAGTTTATCAGGGGGAATGGTGATTTCACCCCTCCACTTT. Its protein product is CASSLSGGMVISPLHF.

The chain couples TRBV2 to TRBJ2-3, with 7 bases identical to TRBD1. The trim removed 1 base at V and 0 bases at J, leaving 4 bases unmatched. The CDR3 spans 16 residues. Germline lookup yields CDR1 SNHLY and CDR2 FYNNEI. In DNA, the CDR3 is TGTGCCAGCAGTGAAGGAGGGACAGCTAGCACAGATACGCAGTATTTT. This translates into CASSEGGTASTDTQYF.

CDR3 DNA sequence: TGCGCCAGCAGCCCCTTTGAGCCCCCGCGGGACGAGCAGTACTTC. Encoded protein: CASSPFEPPRDEQYF. The chain joins TRBV5-1 to TRBJ2-7; possibly TRBD2 for D (5 bases). CDR3 length: 15 amino acids. V lost 4 bases, J lost 5 bases, and 19 bases lay in between. Germline CDR1 reads SGHRS; CDR2 reads YFSETQ.

CDR3 in DNA: TGTGCCAGCAGCTTGGGACAGGCCTTCTATGGCTACACCTTC. Translated: CASSLGQAFYGYTF. V usage is TRBV5-6 and J usage is TRBJ1-2, with D perhaps TRBD1 (6 bases). CDR1 and CDR2 (germline): SGHDT, YYEEEE. V lost 0 bases and J lost 4, with 10 bases in between. The CDR3 is 14 residues long.

The CDR3, as DNA: TGTGCCAGCAGCCACCTCCATGGGGGGAACTACTACAATGAGCAGTTCTTC. Protein: CASSHLHGGNYYNEQFF. The chain uses TRBV11-3 and TRBJ2-1; weak D call: TRBD2 (6 bases). Trimming took 5 bases from V and 3 from J, leaving 20 bases between them. The germline V gene encodes CDR1 SGHNT and CDR2 YENEEA. This CDR3 comprises 17 residues. The complete variable domain, with remaining parts taken from reference TRBV11-3 and TRBJ2-1, reads EAGVVQSPRYKIIEKKQPVAFWCNPISGHNTLYWYLQNLGQGPELLIRYENEEAVDDSQLPKDRFSAERLKGVDSTLKIQPAELGDSAVYLCASSHLHGGNYYNEQFFGPGTRLTVL.

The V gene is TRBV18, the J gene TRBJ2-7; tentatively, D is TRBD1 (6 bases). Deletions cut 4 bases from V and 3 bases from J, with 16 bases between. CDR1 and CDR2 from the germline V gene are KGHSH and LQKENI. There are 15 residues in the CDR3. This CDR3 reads CASSLRQGYVYEQYF. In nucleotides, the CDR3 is TGTGCCAGCTCACTAAGGCAGGGGTATGTCTACGAGCAGTACTTC.